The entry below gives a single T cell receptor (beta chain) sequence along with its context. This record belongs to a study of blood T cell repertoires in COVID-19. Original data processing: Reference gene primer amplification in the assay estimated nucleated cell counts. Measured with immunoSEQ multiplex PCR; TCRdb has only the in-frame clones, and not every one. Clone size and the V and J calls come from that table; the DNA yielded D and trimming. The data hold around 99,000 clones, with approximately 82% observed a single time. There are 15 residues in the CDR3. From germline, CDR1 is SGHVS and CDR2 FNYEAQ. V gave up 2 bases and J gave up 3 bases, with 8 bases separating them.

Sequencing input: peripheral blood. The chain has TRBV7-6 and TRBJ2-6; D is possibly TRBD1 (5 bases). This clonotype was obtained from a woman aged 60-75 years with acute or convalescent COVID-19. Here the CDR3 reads CASSLQGVGANVLTF. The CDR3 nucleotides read TGTGCCAGCAGCTTACAAGGGGTTGGGGCCAACGTCCTGACTTTC.